Below are 23 T cell receptor beta chains sequenced from a single sample in a study of cytomegalovirus exposure and HLA in healthy donors. PCR involved 60 Vbeta and 13 Jbeta primers. Clones were read by immunoSEQ multiplex PCR, and TCRdb kept only the in-frame ones, dropping some. This sample's table has roughly 120,000 clones. The specimen sequenced was PBMCs. These receptor sequences come from a man aged 35-49 years in good health and CMV-seronegative.

The V call is TRBV5-1, the J call TRBJ2-1; 8 positions match TRBD2. This CDR3 has 14 amino acids. V gave up 4 bases and J gave up 5 bases; unmatched junction bases: 5. Germline V lookup: CDR1 SGHRS, CDR2 YFSETQ. CDR3 amino acids: CASSEGLEDNEQFF. In nucleotides, the CDR3 is TGCGCCAGCAGCGAGGGACTAGAAGACAATGAGCAGTTCTTC.

The chain uses TRBV6-5 and TRBJ2-5; 7 bases fit TRBD1. The CDR3 extends over 15 amino acids. CDR1 is MNHEY, CDR2 SVGAGI, per germline. V lost 2 bases to trimming and J lost 5 bases; unmatched junction nucleotides: 8. Written as DNA, the CDR3 is TGTGCCAGCAGTTACAGCTCGGGACAGTTGGAGACCCAGTACTTC. Translated: CASSYSSGQLETQYF.

The chain has TRBV11-2 and TRBJ2-7; maybe TRBD1 (7 bases). Germline V lookup: CDR1 SGHAT, CDR2 FQNNGV. V shed 5 bases and J shed 2 bases, with 13 bases lying between them. The CDR3 sequence is 14 residues long. CDR3 DNA sequence: TGTGCCAGCAGCCCGGGGGACAGTACCTACGAGCAGTACTTC. This gives the protein CASSPGDSTYEQYF.

This sequence joins TRBV11-3 and TRBJ2-7, with D unclear. The germline gives CDR1 SGHNT, CDR2 YENEEA. CDR3 length: 14 residues. V dropped 5 bases and J dropped 3 bases, with 14 bases sitting between them. The CDR3 loop is CASSQDAQLYEQYF. The DNA for the CDR3 is TGTGCCAGCAGCCAGGATGCCCAGCTCTACGAGCAGTACTTC. Full variable domain (remainder filled in from reference TRBV11-3 and TRBJ2-7): EAGVVQSPRYKIIEKKQPVAFWCNPISGHNTLYWYLQNLGQGPELLIRYENEEAVDDSQLPKDRFSAERLKGVDSTLKIQPAELGDSAVYLCASSQDAQLYEQYFGPGTRLTVT.

The chain uses TRBV4-2 and TRBJ2-7, with TRBD1 matching over 7 bases. J gave up 3 bases and V 5 bases, and 10 bases lay outside the gene matches. The CDR3 runs 15 residues. Germline CDR1 reads LGHNA; CDR2 reads YNFKEQ. Here the CDR3 reads CASSIRRDSYYEQYF. The CDR3 DNA reads as TGTGCCAGCAGCATCCGCCGGGACAGTTACTACGAGCAGTACTTC.

The chain recombines TRBV4-1 with TRBJ2-6, with D perhaps TRBD1 (5 bases). The CDR3 contains 19 residues. CDR1 is MGHRA and CDR2 is YSYEKL in the germline V gene. The V end lost 0 bases, the J end lost 0 bases, and 15 bases lay between the germline ends. The CDR3 sequence is CASSQDIGQGHSGANVLTF. In nucleotides, the CDR3 is TGCGCCAGCAGCCAAGATATCGGGCAGGGCCACTCTGGGGCCAACGTCCTGACTTTC.

This rearrangement joins TRBV28 to TRBJ1-5; D gene unclear. V shed 2 bases and J shed 3 bases, with 5 bases lying between them. Germline V gene data show CDR1 as MDHEN and CDR2 as SYDVKM. The CDR3 sequence is 13 residues long. The CDR3 DNA reads TGTGCCAGCAGTTTAGAAGCCAATCAGCCCCAGCATTTT. This codes for CASSLEANQPQHF.

This sequence joins TRBV11-3 and TRBJ2-7, with a tentative D call TRBD1 (5 bases). The CDR3 loop spans 13 amino acids. V shed 3 bases and J shed 3 bases, with 9 bases lying between them. In germline, CDR1 is SGHNT, CDR2 YENEEA. The CDR3 DNA reads TGTGCCAGCAGCTTTCGCGACAGCTACGAGCAGTACTTC. Its translation: CASSFRDSYEQYF.

The CDR3 DNA reads as TGTGCCAGCAGTTTAAGAGCGGGAGGCCCCAGGTACGAGCAGTACTTC. Its translation: CASSLRAGGPRYEQYF. The J gene is TRBJ2-7, the V gene TRBV28; 9 bases are shared with TRBD2. CDR1 MDHEN and CDR2 SYDVKM come from the germline V gene. The CDR3 extends over 16 amino acids. V dropped 2 bases and J dropped 4; count of bases not matched to a gene: 9.

The gene calls are TRBV2 and TRBJ2-7; TRBD2 matches at 8 bases. Trimming at V came to 6 bases and at J to 0 bases, leaving 7 bases not matched to a gene. The germline gives CDR1 SNHLY, CDR2 FYNNEI. This CDR3 contains 15 residues. CDR3 sequence: CASSGGGRSSYEQYF. The CDR3 DNA is TGTGCCAGCAGCGGGGGGGGTAGGAGCTCCTACGAGCAGTACTTC.

The J gene is TRBJ2-7, the V gene TRBV7-9, with D unresolved. CDR3 size: 14 residues. The germline V and J ends were trimmed by 5 bases and 1 base, with 12 bases remaining between them. Per the germline V gene, CDR1 is SEHNR and CDR2 is FQNEAQ (reference sequence). CDR3 bases: TGTGCCAGCAGCCTATTAGCAGAGTCCTACGAGCAGTACTTC. This sequence encodes CASSLLAESYEQYF.

CDR3 region: CASSREGTGASFEQYF. CDR3 DNA: TGCGCCAGCAGCAGGGAGGGGACAGGGGCCTCGTTTGAGCAGTACTTC. The chain uses TRBV5-1 and TRBJ2-7; TRBD1 matches 10 bases. Germline CDR1 SGHRS, CDR2 YFSETQ. The CDR3 runs to 16 residues. Germline trimming cut 4 bases from V and 7 bases from J; bases unmatched to any gene: 14.

The chain uses TRBV5-4 and TRBJ2-3, with TRBD2 matching 9 bases. J lost 4 bases, V lost 2 bases, and 5 bases had no gene match. Germline values: CDR1 SGHNT, CDR2 YYREEE (reference sequence). This CDR3 has 15 amino acids. The CDR3 nucleotides are TGTGCCAGCAGCTTCGGCGGGAGGGACGCAGATACGCAGTATTTT. Its protein product is CASSFGGRDADTQYF.

The V gene is TRBV7-9, the J gene TRBJ2-1; perhaps TRBD2 as D (5 bases). Germline-derived CDR1 and CDR2 are SEHNR and FQNEAQ (reference sequence). Trimming left V 5 bases short and J 0 bases short, with 17 bases between. CDR3 size: 17 residues. The CDR3 loop is CASSVLSVGSSYNEQFF. The DNA of the CDR3 is TGTGCCAGCAGCGTACTTAGCGTAGGGAGCTCCTACAATGAGCAGTTCTTC. The entire variable domain, with the rest obtained from reference TRBV7-9 and TRBJ2-1, is as follows: DTGVSQNPRHKITKRGQNVTFRCDPISEHNRLYWYRQTLGQGPEFLTYFQNEAQLEKSRLLSDRFSAERPKGSFSTLEIQRTEQGDSAMYLCASSVLSVGSSYNEQFFGPGTRLTVL.

J is TRBJ1-2 and V is TRBV28; 7 nucleotides match TRBD1. The germline V gene has CDR1 MDHEN and CDR2 SYDVKM. The CDR3 length is 14 residues. The V gene end was trimmed by 4 bases and the J gene end by 5 bases; junction bases not matched to a gene: 7. The CDR3 DNA is TGTGCCAGCAGTTATGGGACAGAAGTTTATGGCTACACCTTC. Translating it yields CASSYGTEVYGYTF.

The chain couples TRBV6-1 to TRBJ2-5; the match to TRBD1 covers 8 bases. The J call is in doubt because the DNA end fits TRBJ2-7 better. The CDR3 extends over 15 amino acids. Germline V gene sequence: CDR1 MNHNS, CDR2 SASEGT. CDR3 DNA sequence: TGTGCCAGCAGTGAATCTGGGACAGGCTCCTACGAGCAGTACTTC. This codes for CASSESGTGSYEQYF.

CDR3 coding DNA: TGTGCCAGCAGTTACCTCGGAGTGCAGTATTTT. Its protein is CASSYLGVQYF. This chain uses TRBV6-5 with TRBJ2-3; D call uncertain. The V end lost 2 bases, the J end lost 11 bases, and 8 bases lay between the germline ends. Germline CDR1 and CDR2: MNHEY and SVGAGI. The CDR3 consists of 11 residues.

The rearrangement uses TRBV6-1 and TRBJ2-3, with TRBD2 matching 8 bases. Germline V gives CDR1 MNHNS, CDR2 SASEGT. The trim removed 6 bases at V and 6 bases at J, leaving 2 bases unmatched. CDR3 length equals 12 residues. CDR3 coding DNA: TGTGCCAGCAGGACTAGCGCTGATACGCAGTATTTT. This translates into CASRTSADTQYF.

CDR3: CASSHQGFWTGNTIYF. The CDR3 nucleotides are TGTGCCAGCAGCCACCAGGGTTTCTGGACTGGAAACACCATATATTTT. This chain uses TRBV11-3 with TRBJ1-3; possible D gene TRBD1, 5 bases. This CDR3 comprises 16 residues. CDR1 and CDR2 from the germline V gene are SGHNT and YENEEA. Trimming cost V 5 bases and J 2 bases, with 16 bases left between them.

The V and J genes are TRBV5-1 and TRBJ1-2; TRBD1 matches 8 bases. The CDR3 is 15 residues long. The junction had 9 bases not matched to a gene; V was cut back by 4 bases and J by 4 bases. Per the germline V gene, CDR1 is SGHRS and CDR2 is YFSETQ. CDR3 coding DNA: TGCGCCAGCAGCCGCGGAACAGGGGGTAGCTATGGCTACACCTTC. It specifies CASSRGTGGSYGYTF.

The chain links TRBV4-2 to TRBJ2-7; a weak D match, TRBD2 (5 bases). The V gene lost 1 base and the J gene lost 6 bases, with 13 bases spanning the gap. Germline CDR1 is LGHNA and CDR2 is YNFKEQ. The CDR3 runs to 14 residues. The CDR3, as DNA: TGTGCCAGCAGCCAAGCGGGGTGGTCGGGCGAGCAGTACTTC. It is translated as CASSQAGWSGEQYF.

The genes are TRBV11-3 and TRBJ2-7; the D gene is possibly TRBD1 (8 bases). V lost 2 bases, J lost 2 bases, and 19 bases lay in between. Germline V gene lookup returns CDR1 SGHNT and CDR2 YENEEA. CDR3 length: 17 amino acids. The CDR3 nucleotides read TGTGCCAGCAGCTTAAGGGGGGGGGCACAGGGGGCCTACGAGCAGTACTTC. Translated: CASSLRGGAQGAYEQYF.

V usage is TRBV5-1 and J usage is TRBJ2-5; TRBD1 matches at 7 bases. Per the germline V gene, CDR1 is SGHRS and CDR2 is YFSETQ. Trimming at V came to 6 bases and at J to 3 bases, leaving 5 bases not matched to a gene. CDR3 length equals 13 residues. The CDR3 sequence: CASTQGTEETQYF. CDR3 DNA sequence: TGCGCCAGCACCCAAGGGACAGAAGAGACCCAGTACTTC.